The clone carrying this T cell receptor beta chain was recorded once. The data belong to a study of shared clonotypes between healthy human individuals. Study context: The plates for each donor numbered three CD4 naive, three CD4 memory, two CD8 naive and one CD8 memory.

Data came from immunoSEQ multiplex PCR; TCRdb stores just in-frame clones and leaves some out. The repertoire holds approximately 1.5 million clones, with approximately 98.5% as singletons. The V and J ends lost 5 bases and 2 bases respectively, with 13 bases between them. In germline, CDR1 is MNHNS, CDR2 SASEGT. The CDR3 has 14 amino acids. The chain joins TRBV6-1 to TRBJ2-7, with D hard to call. This clonotype was sampled from a man aged 30 to 45 in good health. The sequencing input was naive CD4+ T cells sorted from blood. Subset described: CD45RA+ positively selected. Here the CDR3 reads CASSLLQETYEQYF. The CDR3 DNA reads TGTGCCAGCAGTCTACTCCAGGAGACCTACGAGCAGTACTTC.